This paragraph covers one TCR beta chain sequence. The CDR3 has 14 amino acids. With 2 bases removed from V and 4 bases from J, the gap between germline ends came to 9 bases. Germline CDR1 SGHDT, CDR2 YYEEEE. The source of the sample is a study of blood T cell repertoires in COVID-19. Original data processing: Reference gene primer amplification in the assay estimated nucleated cell counts. The repertoire was sequenced with immunoSEQ multiplex PCR; TCRdb's copy has only in-frame clones and lacks some. Clone size and V and J calls were adopted from that table, with D and trimming inferred from the DNA. This sample has around 41,000 clones; roughly 90% occur once, and the top ten carry approximately 6%.

This chain connects TRBV5-6 to TRBJ1-4; D is possibly TRBD1 (5 bases). The sequenced sample consisted of peripheral blood. The source is a human donor in a cohort sampled during active COVID-19. The CDR3 loop reads CASSFGANNEKLFF. The CDR3 DNA reads as TGTGCCAGCAGCTTTGGGGCCAATAATGAAAAACTGTTTTTT.